Each of the 28 T cell receptor beta chains below was sequenced from the same sample in a study of cytomegalovirus exposure and HLA in healthy donors. It was with 60 Vbeta and 13 Jbeta primers that the PCR ran. Libraries were prepared by immunoSEQ multiplex PCR; TCRdb keeps only in-frame clonotypes and omits some of them. The sample spans some 110,000 clones; the ten largest clones claim around 3.5%. The specimen was PBMCs. The receptors stem from a man aged 25 to 45 in good health and CMV-seronegative.

Notes on this clone: This sample also contains other DNA sequences that code for the same CDR3. The V and J genes are TRBV19 and TRBJ1-1; 7 bases match TRBD1. The CDR3 totals 14 residues. V lost 9 bases and J lost 0; bases outside the gene matches: 7. Per the germline V gene, CDR1 is LNHDA and CDR2 is SQIVND (reference sequence). CDR3 in amino acids: CASRDSAMNTEAFF. The CDR3 DNA sequence: TGTGCCAGCCGGGACAGCGCTATGAACACTGAAGCTTTCTTT.

This sequence joins TRBV18 and TRBJ1-5; D remains ambiguous. The CDR3 contains 13 residues. V shed 2 bases and J shed 5 bases, with 7 bases lying between them. Germline lookup yields CDR1 KGHSH and CDR2 LQKENI. CDR3 in amino acids: CASSPGRDQPQHF. The CDR3 DNA follows: TGTGCCAGCTCACCAGGGCGGGATCAGCCCCAGCATTTT.

The V call is TRBV19, the J call TRBJ2-3; D perhaps matches TRBD1 (6 bases). The germline V gene has CDR1 LNHDA and CDR2 SQIVND (reference sequence). This CDR3 spans 13 amino acids. V gave up 6 bases and J gave up 6 bases, with 13 bases separating them. This CDR3 reads CASSRDKRDTQYF. DNA of the CDR3: TGTGCCAGTAGCCGGGACAAAAGGGATACGCAGTATTTT.

V and J are TRBV15 and TRBJ2-7; a possible D gene is TRBD1 (5 bases). Germline lookup yields CDR1 LNHNV and CDR2 YYDKDF (reference sequence). V lost 4 bases and J lost 0, with 13 bases in between. CDR3 length: 15 amino acids. CDR3 DNA sequence: TGTGCCACCAGCACCCTGGACACGGGCTCCTACGAGCAGTACTTC. This encodes CATSTLDTGSYEQYF.

The chain recombines TRBV5-1 with TRBJ2-2, with D perhaps matching TRBD2 (5 bases). The germline CDR1 and CDR2 sequences are SGHRS and YFSETQ. V lost 4 bases to trimming and J lost 1 base, with 11 bases between them. This CDR3 comprises 15 residues. CDR3 protein: CASSISGLNTGELFF. CDR3 coding DNA: TGCGCCAGCAGCATTTCAGGACTGAACACCGGGGAGCTGTTTTTT.

The gene calls are TRBV5-1 and TRBJ2-1; the D gene is possibly TRBD1 (6 bases). The V gene lost 0 bases and the J gene lost 3 bases, with 7 bases spanning the gap. Looked up from germline, CDR1 is SGHRS and CDR2 is YFSETQ. The CDR3 runs to 14 residues. CDR3 DNA sequence: TGCGCCAGCAGCTTGGAAGGGGGCTACAATGAGCAGTTCTTC. This sequence encodes CASSLEGGYNEQFF.

The chain couples TRBV6-6 to TRBJ1-2; D not certain. Per the germline V gene, CDR1 is MNHNY and CDR2 is SVGAGI (reference sequence). V was cut by 4 bases and J by 4 bases, with 16 bases left in between. The length of the CDR3 is 15 residues. CDR3 residues: CASSSPGADSYGYTF. The CDR3 DNA reads as TGTGCCAGCAGTTCACCAGGTGCGGACTCCTATGGCTACACCTTC.

The V call is TRBV5-1, the J call TRBJ2-3, with 10 bases identical to TRBD1. This CDR3 has 15 residues. Germline V CDR1 and CDR2: SGHRS, YFSETQ. V shed 0 bases and J 5 bases; nucleotides not matched to a gene: 3. The CDR3 protein is CASSLGQGAKDTQYF. The CDR3 DNA sequence: TGCGCCAGCAGCTTGGGACAGGGGGCGAAAGATACGCAGTATTTT.

CDR3 bases: TGTGCCAGTAGATTCGGACAGGGGGCTTACGAGCAGTACTTC. Residues: CASRFGQGAYEQYF. The chain employs TRBV19 and TRBJ2-7; 11 nucleotides align to TRBD1. CDR1 LNHDA and CDR2 SQIVND come from the germline V gene (reference sequence). V gave up 6 bases and J gave up 4 bases; unmatched junction bases: 5. The CDR3 extends over 14 amino acids. Combining the CDR3 with reference TRBV19 and TRBJ2-7 gives the whole variable domain DGGITQSPKYLFRKEGQNVTLSCEQNLNHDAMYWYRQDPGQGLRLIYYSQIVNDFQKGDIAEGYSVSREKKESFPLTVTSAQKNPTAFYLCASRFGQGAYEQYFGPGTRLTVT.

The J gene is TRBJ2-5, the V gene TRBV5-1; 10 bases align to TRBD1. The length of the CDR3 is 17 residues. Trimming cost V 4 bases and J 5 bases; bases outside gene matches: 14. The V gene's germline CDR1 is SGHRS and CDR2 YFSETQ. The CDR3 DNA follows: TGCGCCAGCAGCCCGTTAAACGACAGGGGGCCCCAGGAGACCCAGTACTTC. It encodes CASSPLNDRGPQETQYF.

The J gene is TRBJ2-3, the V gene TRBV25-1, with TRBD2 identical over 10 bases. With 6 bases clipped from V and 7 bases from J, the junction kept 7 bases outside the gene matches. Per germline, CDR1 MGHDK and CDR2 SYGVNS. The CDR3 extends over 14 amino acids. The CDR3 coding sequence is TGTGCCAGCAGAGAAGCGGGGGGGCCGAATACGCAGTATTTT. This gives the protein CASREAGGPNTQYF.

V is TRBV25-1 and J is TRBJ1-1; unclear D gene. The ends were cut back, 5 bases at V and 2 bases at J, with 3 bases in the middle. The length of the CDR3 is 11 residues. The germline V gene encodes CDR1 MGHDK and CDR2 SYGVNS. The CDR3 region is CASSSNTEAFF. The CDR3 DNA follows: TGTGCCAGCAGTAGCAACACTGAAGCTTTCTTT.

The rearrangement links TRBV25-1 to TRBJ2-3; 8 positions match TRBD1. CDR1 is MGHDK, CDR2 SYGVNS, per germline. J lost 0 bases, V lost 5 bases, and 4 bases had no gene match. The CDR3 loop spans 15 amino acids. DNA for the CDR3: TGTGCCAGCAGTAAATGGACAGGGAGCACAGATACGCAGTATTTT. Translating it yields CASSKWTGSTDTQYF.

The chain joins TRBV27 to TRBJ2-6, with a weak D call TRBD1 (6 bases). The CDR3 runs to 16 residues. The germline V and J ends were trimmed by 10 bases and 2 bases, with 18 bases remaining between them. CDR1 and CDR2 from the germline V gene are MNHEY and SMNVEV (reference sequence). Here the CDR3 DNA reads TGTGCCACCACGGGGCAGGGGATCCCTGGGGCCAACGTCCTGACTTTC. Amino acids: CATTGQGIPGANVLTF.

The gene calls are TRBV5-1 and TRBJ2-1; D perhaps matches TRBD1 (6 bases). The V end lost 3 bases, the J end lost 0 bases, and 10 bases lay between the germline ends. Germline assignment: CDR1 SGHRS and CDR2 YFSETQ. The CDR3 covers 15 residues. The CDR3: CASSSQGSSYNEQFF. Here the CDR3 DNA reads TGCGCCAGCAGCTCACAGGGAAGCTCCTACAATGAGCAGTTCTTC.

The chain couples TRBV7-8 to TRBJ2-2; 7 nucleotides line up with TRBD1. Germline lookup yields CDR1 SGHVS and CDR2 FQNEAQ. The CDR3 extends over 16 amino acids. The V and J ends lost 5 bases and 4 bases, in that order; junction bases with no gene match: 10. The CDR3 bases are TGTGCCAGCAGCCAGGGGGTAGGGATAGTCACCGGGGAGCTGTTTTTT. It encodes CASSQGVGIVTGELFF.

The chain carries TRBV10-3 and TRBJ1-2; 11 bases align to TRBD1. The CDR3 sequence is 14 residues long. Germline V lookup: CDR1 ENHRY, CDR2 SYGVKD. V was pared by 4 bases and J by 4 bases, with 2 bases of the junction left unmatched. CDR3 residues: CAISAGTGGYGYTF. In DNA, the CDR3 is TGTGCCATCAGTGCTGGGACAGGGGGCTATGGCTACACCTTC.

The genes are TRBV27 and TRBJ2-7, with 8 bases that match TRBD1. Trimming cost V 10 bases and J 6 bases; bases outside gene matches: 11. This CDR3 is 13 amino acids long. In germline, CDR1 is MNHEY, CDR2 SMNVEV (reference sequence). CDR3 coding DNA: TGTGCCAACACGAGGCAGGGGGCGGGCGAGCAGTACTTC. This gives the protein CANTRQGAGEQYF.

The chain combines TRBV27 with TRBJ1-1; 11 nucleotides align to TRBD1. The trim removed 5 bases at V and 12 bases at J, leaving 8 bases unmatched. The CDR3 consists of 13 residues. In germline, CDR1 is MNHEY, CDR2 SMNVEV (reference sequence). CDR3 sequence (DNA): TGTGCCAGCAGTAAGACGGGACAGGGGGTGACTTTCTTT. Translated, it gives CASSKTGQGVTFF.

The chain uses TRBV19 and TRBJ1-2, with a tentative D call TRBD1 (6 bases). The V gene's germline CDR1 is LNHDA and CDR2 SQIVND (reference sequence). CDR3 length: 15 amino acids. V was clipped by 7 bases and J by 5 bases, with 20 bases between them. CDR3 sequence: CASTLGAGLHYGYTF. The CDR3 DNA reads TGTGCCAGTACCCTGGGGGCAGGCCTACATTATGGCTACACCTTC. Variable domain in full (rest from reference TRBV19 and TRBJ1-2): DGGITQSPKYLFRKEGQNVTLSCEQNLNHDAMYWYRQDPGQGLRLIYYSQIVNDFQKGDIAEGYSVSREKKESFPLTVTSAQKNPTAFYLCASTLGAGLHYGYTFGSGTRLTVV.

This chain uses TRBV9 with TRBJ1-1, with D unclear. The germline CDR1 and CDR2 sequences are SGDLS and YYNGEE. The CDR3 contains 14 residues. The V gene lost 6 bases and the J gene lost 5 bases, with 17 bases spanning the gap. In DNA form, the CDR3 reads TGTGCCAGCACCGTTACCCCCAGCGGGACTGAAGCTTTCTTT. Residues: CASTVTPSGTEAFF.

The chain combines TRBV6-5 with TRBJ2-4; tentatively, D is TRBD2 (6 bases). Trimming took off 4 bases at V and 3 bases at J, with 10 bases between the two ends. The CDR3 spans 14 residues. In germline, CDR1 is MNHEY, CDR2 SVGAGI. CDR3 protein: CASSSGEGKNIQYF. The CDR3 nucleotides read TGTGCCAGCAGTTCGGGAGAGGGCAAAAACATTCAGTACTTC.

This rearrangement joins TRBV5-6 to TRBJ2-6; D not certain. V gave up 2 bases and J gave up 0 bases, with 6 bases separating them. Germline V CDR1 and CDR2: SGHDT, YYEEEE. The length of the CDR3 is 15 residues. CDR3 sequence: CASSLLDSGANVLTF. CDR3 sequence (DNA): TGTGCCAGCAGCTTATTAGACTCTGGGGCCAACGTCCTGACTTTC.

The rearrangement uses TRBV28 and TRBJ2-7, with a possible D match to TRBD2 (5 bases). The germline V gene has CDR1 MDHEN and CDR2 SYDVKM. The germline V and J ends were trimmed by 6 bases and 3 bases, with 9 bases remaining between them. The CDR3 contains 12 residues. CDR3 protein: CASRETIYEQYF. CDR3 coding DNA: TGTGCCAGCAGGGAGACTATCTACGAGCAGTACTTC.

The V call is TRBV5-5, the J call TRBJ1-6, with a possible D match to TRBD1 (6 bases). V lost 4 bases to trimming and J lost 5 bases, with 13 bases between them. Germline V gene sequence: CDR1 SGHKS, CDR2 YYEKEE (reference sequence). The CDR3 runs 15 residues. CDR3 residues: CASSDYRVHNSPLHF. The CDR3, as DNA: TGTGCCAGCAGCGACTACAGGGTACATAATTCACCCCTCCACTTT. Supplemented by reference TRBV5-5 and TRBJ1-6, the full variable domain reads DAGVTQSPTHLIKTRGQQVTLRCSPISGHKSVSWYQQVLGQGPQFIFQYYEKEERGRGNFPDRFSARQFPNYSSELNVNALLLGDSALYLCASSDYRVHNSPLHFGNGTRLTVT.

This sequence joins TRBV5-4 and TRBJ1-4; maybe TRBD1 (6 bases). V was pared by 2 bases and J by 5 bases, with 16 bases between. This CDR3 is 16 amino acids long. Germline values: CDR1 SGHNT, CDR2 YYREEE (reference sequence). The CDR3 is CASSLGGGAGNEKLFF. The CDR3 coding sequence is TGTGCCAGCAGCTTAGGTGGGGGGGCAGGGAATGAAAAACTGTTTTTT.

The chain has TRBV6-5 and TRBJ1-5; a possible D gene is TRBD1 (6 bases). The CDR3 runs 15 residues. Between the trimmed V and J ends, which lost 6 bases and 7 bases, there was a span of 19 bases. Germline V gene sequence: CDR1 MNHEY, CDR2 SVGAGI. In DNA, the CDR3 is TGTGCCAGCAGCCCCCTGGGGCAGGGGAACCAGCCCCAGCATTTT. Its translation is CASSPLGQGNQPQHF.

The V gene is TRBV5-4, the J gene TRBJ1-2, with 7 nucleotides matching TRBD1. Germline CDR1 reads SGHNT; CDR2 reads YYREEE (reference sequence). The CDR3 covers 15 residues. J lost 8 bases, V lost 0 bases, and 10 bases had no gene match. CDR3 sequence reads: CASSLVPGQARGYTF. CDR3 coding DNA: TGTGCCAGCAGCTTGGTTCCCGGACAGGCGAGGGGCTACACCTTC.